Listed here are 11 T cell receptor beta chains from one sample, sequenced in a study of blood T cell repertoires in COVID-19. Generated by immunoSEQ multiplex PCR, the TCRdb table keeps only in-frame clones and is missing some. The data show about 310,000 clones, 70% to 90% seen once. Sequencing was done on a sample of PBMCs or T cells enriched from blood (not recorded which). Every receptor here comes from a man between 25 and 39 years old who had recovered from COVID-19.

The chain links TRBV3-1 (or the pseudogene TRBV3-2) to TRBJ1-4; possibly TRBD1 for D (6 bases). The length of the CDR3 is 16 residues. Germline loops: CDR1 LGHDT, CDR2 YNNKEL (reference sequence). Between the trimmed V and J ends, which lost 3 bases and 3 bases, there was a span of 14 bases. The DNA of the CDR3 is TGTGCCAGCAGCCAGGCAACAGGGACGGCTAATGAAAAACTGTTTTTT. Its translation: CASSQATGTANEKLFF.

V usage is TRBV6-1 and J usage is TRBJ2-5; D might be TRBD2 (5 bases). CDR1 and CDR2 (germline): MNHNS, SASEGT. With 2 bases removed from V and 5 bases from J, the gap between germline ends came to 15 bases. The CDR3 is 15 residues long. The CDR3 nucleotides are TGTGCCAGCAGTGAACCGGCGGGCTTACAGGAGACCCAGTACTTC. Encoded protein: CASSEPAGLQETQYF.

V is TRBV25-1 and J is TRBJ1-2; unclear D gene. The V and J ends lost 3 bases and 6 bases respectively, with 11 bases between them. This CDR3 is built from 13 residues. CDR1 and CDR2 (germline): MGHDK, SYGVNS. CDR3 bases: TGTGCCAGCAGTGACCCGAGGTGGAATGGCTACACCTTC. Its protein is CASSDPRWNGYTF.

The chain couples TRBV6-6 to TRBJ1-2; TRBD1 matches at 9 bases. V lost 5 bases and J lost 1; bases outside the gene matches: 5. The CDR3 has 15 residues. CDR1 MNHNY and CDR2 SVGAGI come from the germline V gene (reference sequence). CDR3 sequence: CASSPDRGRNYGYTF. In DNA form, the CDR3 reads TGTGCCAGCAGTCCGGACAGGGGCCGTAACTATGGCTACACCTTC.

The chain joins TRBV3-1 (or the pseudogene TRBV3-2) to TRBJ1-1; the D gene is possibly TRBD1 (5 bases). This CDR3 is built from 13 residues. V shed 6 bases and J shed 4 bases, with 12 bases lying between them. From germline, CDR1 is LGHDT and CDR2 YNNKEL (reference sequence). CDR3 loop: CASSIGGATEAFF. CDR3 bases: TGTGCCAGCAGTATAGGAGGGGCCACTGAAGCTTTCTTT.

The chain has TRBV19 and TRBJ2-7; 10 positions agree with TRBD2. Losses at the gene ends were 4 bases for V and 3 bases for J; bases not matched to a gene: 3. In germline, CDR1 is LNHDA, CDR2 SQIVND (reference sequence). This CDR3 is built from 14 residues. The CDR3 DNA reads as TGTGCCAGTAGTACGGCTAGCGGGGGCTACGAGCAGTACTTC. It is translated as CASSTASGGYEQYF.

J is TRBJ2-3 and V is TRBV12-3 or TRBV12-4; D is undetermined. The CDR3 runs 11 residues. V gave up 8 bases and J gave up 7 bases, with 10 bases separating them. The chain's CDR3 is CASGRGYTQYF. The CDR3 DNA is TGTGCCAGCGGTAGAGGATATACGCAGTATTTT.

This CDR3 is CASSLSPAGLSYNEQFF. The CDR3 nucleotides are TGTGCCAGCAGCTTATCCCCAGCGGGGCTATCCTACAATGAGCAGTTCTTC. The rearrangement joins TRBV7-2 to TRBJ2-1; 7 nucleotides match TRBD2. V was pared by 2 bases and J by 1 base, with 8 bases of the junction left unmatched. Germline loops: CDR1 SGHTA, CDR2 FQGNSA. The CDR3 covers 17 residues.

Only a few counts were recorded for this clone. The V and J genes are TRBV6-4 and TRBJ2-3; possible D gene TRBD2, 6 bases. The CDR3 runs 17 residues. V lost 2 bases and J 4 bases, leaving 19 bases between the germline ends. Germline CDR1 is MRHNA and CDR2 is SNTAGT. CDR3: CASSDIVGDSSPDTQYF. DNA of the CDR3: TGTGCCAGCAGTGACATAGTGGGGGACTCAAGCCCAGATACGCAGTATTTT.

This chain uses TRBV7-3 with TRBJ2-1; D not certain. CDR1 and CDR2 from the germline V gene are SGHTA and FQGTGA. This CDR3 is built from 15 residues. The V end was cut by 4 bases, the J end by 0 bases, with 10 bases between. The CDR3 reads CASSSKRSSYNEQFF. The CDR3 DNA follows: TGTGCCAGCAGCTCCAAGAGGAGCTCCTACAATGAGCAGTTCTTC.

The V and J genes are TRBV4-3 and TRBJ1-2; a possible D gene is TRBD1 (5 bases). Germline V gene sequence: CDR1 LGHNA, CDR2 YSLEER. V was clipped by 2 bases and J by 3 bases, with 16 bases between them. CDR3 length: 16 residues. CDR3 region: CASSQTPGQGYYGYTF. Written as DNA, the CDR3 is TGCGCCAGCAGCCAAACACCCGGTCAGGGCTACTATGGCTACACCTTC.